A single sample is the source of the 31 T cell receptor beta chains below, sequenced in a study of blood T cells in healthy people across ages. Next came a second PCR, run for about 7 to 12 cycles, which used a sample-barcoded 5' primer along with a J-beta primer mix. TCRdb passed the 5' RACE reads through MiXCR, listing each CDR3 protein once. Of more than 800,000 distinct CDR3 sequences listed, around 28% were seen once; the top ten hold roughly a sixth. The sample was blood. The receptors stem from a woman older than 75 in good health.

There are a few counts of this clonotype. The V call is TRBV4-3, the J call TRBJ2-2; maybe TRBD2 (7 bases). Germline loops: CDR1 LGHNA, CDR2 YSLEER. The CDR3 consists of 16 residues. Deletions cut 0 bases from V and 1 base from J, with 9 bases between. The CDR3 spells CASSQEGGGNTGELFF. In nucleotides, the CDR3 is TGCGCCAGCAGCCAAGAAGGGGGGGGGAACACCGGGGAGCTGTTTTTT.

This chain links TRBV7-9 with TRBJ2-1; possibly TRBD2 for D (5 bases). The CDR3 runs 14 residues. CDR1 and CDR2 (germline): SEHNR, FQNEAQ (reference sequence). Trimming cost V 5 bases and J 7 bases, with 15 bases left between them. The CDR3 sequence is CASSPKRVFNEQFF. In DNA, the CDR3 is TGTGCCAGCAGCCCGAAGAGGGTTTTTAATGAGCAGTTCTTC.

The CDR3 sequence: CSARDPTF. DNA for the CDR3: TGCAGTGCTAGAGATCCGACTTTC. The V call is TRBV20-1, the J call TRBJ2-6; D uncertain. The length of the CDR3 is 8 residues. The V gene's germline CDR1 is DFQATT and CDR2 SNEGSKA (reference sequence). V gave up 0 bases and J gave up 18 bases, with 3 bases separating them.

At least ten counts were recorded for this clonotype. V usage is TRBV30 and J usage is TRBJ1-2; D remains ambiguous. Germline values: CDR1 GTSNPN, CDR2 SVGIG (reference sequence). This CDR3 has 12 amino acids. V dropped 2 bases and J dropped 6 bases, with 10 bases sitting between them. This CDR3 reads CAWSPRIDGYTF. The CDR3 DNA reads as TGTGCCTGGAGTCCTCGCATCGATGGCTACACCTTC. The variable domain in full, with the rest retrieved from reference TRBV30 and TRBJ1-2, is SQTIHQWPATLVQPVGSPLSLECTVEGTSNPNLYWYRQAAGRGLQLLFYSVGIGQISSEVPQNLSASRPQDRQFILSSKKLLLSDSGFYLCAWSPRIDGYTFGSGTRLTVV.

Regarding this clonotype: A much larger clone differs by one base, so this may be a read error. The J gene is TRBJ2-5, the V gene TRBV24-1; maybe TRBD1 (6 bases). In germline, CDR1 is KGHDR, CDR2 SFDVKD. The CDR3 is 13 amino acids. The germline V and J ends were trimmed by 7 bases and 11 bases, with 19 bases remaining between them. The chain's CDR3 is CATRGTGKGEQYF. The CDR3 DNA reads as TGTGCCACCAGAGGTACAGGGAAGGGTGAGCAGTACTTC.

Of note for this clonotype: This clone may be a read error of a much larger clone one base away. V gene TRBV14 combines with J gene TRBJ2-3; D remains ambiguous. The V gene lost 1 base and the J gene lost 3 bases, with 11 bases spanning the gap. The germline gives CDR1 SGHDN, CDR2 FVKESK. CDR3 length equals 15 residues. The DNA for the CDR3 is TGTGCCAGCAGCCAAGCCCACTCTCCTACAGATACGCAGTATTTT. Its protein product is CASSQAHSPTDTQYF.

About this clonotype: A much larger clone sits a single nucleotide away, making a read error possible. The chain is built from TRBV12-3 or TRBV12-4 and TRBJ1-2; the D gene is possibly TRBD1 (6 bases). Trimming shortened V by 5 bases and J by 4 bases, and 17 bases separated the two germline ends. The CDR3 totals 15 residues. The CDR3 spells CASSPTGWGSYGYTF. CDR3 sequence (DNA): TGTGCCAGCAGTCCTACAGGGTGGGGGAGCTATGGCTACACCTTC.

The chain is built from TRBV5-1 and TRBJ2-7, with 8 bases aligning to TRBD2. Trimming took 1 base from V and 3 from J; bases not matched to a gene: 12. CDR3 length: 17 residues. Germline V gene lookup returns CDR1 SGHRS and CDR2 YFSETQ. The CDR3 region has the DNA TGCGCCAGCAGCTTGTCAGGTCCACGGGGGGGGATCTACGAGCAGTACTTC. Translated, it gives CASSLSGPRGGIYEQYF.

The CDR3 protein is CAWSVGGQGLANYGYTF. The CDR3 DNA reads as TGTGCCTGGAGTGTAGGGGGACAGGGGCTGGCTAACTATGGCTACACCTTC. The V gene is TRBV30, the J gene TRBJ1-2, with 10 positions matching TRBD1. V trimming: 0 bases; J trimming: 0 bases; junction bases outside the gene matches: 7. Germline loops: CDR1 GTSNPN, CDR2 SVGIG (reference sequence). CDR3 length: 17 residues. The full variable domain, its missing parts supplied by reference TRBV30 and TRBJ1-2, is SQTIHQWPATLVQPVGSPLSLECTVEGTSNPNLYWYRQAAGRGLQLLFYSVGIGQISSEVPQNLSASRPQDRQFILSSKKLLLSDSGFYLCAWSVGGQGLANYGYTFGSGTRLTVV.

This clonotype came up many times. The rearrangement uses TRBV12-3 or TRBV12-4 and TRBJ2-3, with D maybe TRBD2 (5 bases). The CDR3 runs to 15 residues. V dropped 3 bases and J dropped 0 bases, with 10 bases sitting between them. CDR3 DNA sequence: TGTGCCAGCAGTTTCGGGGTGACAAGCACAGATACGCAGTATTTT. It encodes CASSFGVTSTDTQYF.

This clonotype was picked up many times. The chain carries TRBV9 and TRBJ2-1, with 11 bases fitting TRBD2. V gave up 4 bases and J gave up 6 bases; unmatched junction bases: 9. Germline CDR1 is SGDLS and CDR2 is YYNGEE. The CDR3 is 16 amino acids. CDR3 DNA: TGTGCCAGCAGCCCCCGTCCGGGACTAGCGGCCAATGAGCAGTTCTTC. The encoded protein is CASSPRPGLAANEQFF.

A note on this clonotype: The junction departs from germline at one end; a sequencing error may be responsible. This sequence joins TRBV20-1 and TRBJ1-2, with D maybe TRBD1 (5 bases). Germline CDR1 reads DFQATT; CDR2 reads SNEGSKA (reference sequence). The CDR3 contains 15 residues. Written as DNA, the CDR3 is TGCAGTGCTAGACTCTCCGGGACCGGTAACTATGGCCACACCTTC. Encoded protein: CSARLSGTGNYGHTF.

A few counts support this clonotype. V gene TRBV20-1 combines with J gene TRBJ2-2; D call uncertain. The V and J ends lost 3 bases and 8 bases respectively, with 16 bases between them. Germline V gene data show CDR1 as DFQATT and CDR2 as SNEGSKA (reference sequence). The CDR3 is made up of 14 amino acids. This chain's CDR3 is CSASPGGSMGELFF. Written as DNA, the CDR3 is TGCAGTGCTAGCCCGGGTGGATCTATGGGGGAGCTGTTTTTT.

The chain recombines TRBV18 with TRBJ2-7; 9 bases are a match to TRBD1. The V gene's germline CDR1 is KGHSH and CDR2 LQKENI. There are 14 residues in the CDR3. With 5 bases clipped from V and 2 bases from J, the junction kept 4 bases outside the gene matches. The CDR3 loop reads CASSTGTGPYEQYF. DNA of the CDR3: TGTGCCAGCTCAACCGGGACAGGGCCCTACGAGCAGTACTTC.

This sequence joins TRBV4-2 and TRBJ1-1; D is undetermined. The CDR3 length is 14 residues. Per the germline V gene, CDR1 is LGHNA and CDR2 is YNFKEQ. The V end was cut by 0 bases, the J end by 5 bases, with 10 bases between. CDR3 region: CASSQDRLITEAFF. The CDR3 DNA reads TGTGCCAGCAGCCAAGACAGGTTGATTACTGAAGCTTTCTTT.

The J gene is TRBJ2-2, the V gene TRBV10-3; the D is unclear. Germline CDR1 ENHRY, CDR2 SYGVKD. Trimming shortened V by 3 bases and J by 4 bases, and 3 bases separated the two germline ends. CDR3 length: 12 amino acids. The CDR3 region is CAISDSTGELFF. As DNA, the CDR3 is TGTGCCATCAGTGACAGCACCGGGGAGCTGTTTTTT.

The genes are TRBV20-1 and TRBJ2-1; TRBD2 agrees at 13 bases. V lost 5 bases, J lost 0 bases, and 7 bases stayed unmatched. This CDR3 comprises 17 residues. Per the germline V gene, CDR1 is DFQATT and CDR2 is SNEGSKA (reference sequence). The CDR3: CSAPGLAGWSSYNEQFF. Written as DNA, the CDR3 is TGCAGTGCTCCGGGACTAGCGGGGTGGAGCTCCTACAATGAGCAGTTCTTC.

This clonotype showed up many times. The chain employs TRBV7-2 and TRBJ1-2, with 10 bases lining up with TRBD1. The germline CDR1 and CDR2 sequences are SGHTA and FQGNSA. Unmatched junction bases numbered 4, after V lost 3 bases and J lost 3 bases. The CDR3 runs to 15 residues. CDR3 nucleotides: TGTGCCAGCAGCTTCTCCGGACAGGGGGACTATGGCTACACCTTC. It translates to CASSFSGQGDYGYTF.

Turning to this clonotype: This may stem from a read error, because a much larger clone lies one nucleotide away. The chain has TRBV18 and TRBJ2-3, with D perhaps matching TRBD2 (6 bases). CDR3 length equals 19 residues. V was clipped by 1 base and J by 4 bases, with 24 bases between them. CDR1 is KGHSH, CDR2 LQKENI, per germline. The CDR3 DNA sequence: TGTGCCAGCTCACCACGCCCGGGAGCCTCGGGTCTAATCGCAGATACGCAGTATTTT. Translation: CASSPRPGASGLIADTQYF.

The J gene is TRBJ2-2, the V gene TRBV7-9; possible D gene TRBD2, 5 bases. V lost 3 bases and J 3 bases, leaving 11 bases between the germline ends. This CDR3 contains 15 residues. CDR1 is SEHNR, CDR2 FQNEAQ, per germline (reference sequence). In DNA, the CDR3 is TGTGCCAGCAGCTTCCCGGGAAAGGACACCGGGGAGCTGTTTTTT. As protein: CASSFPGKDTGELFF.

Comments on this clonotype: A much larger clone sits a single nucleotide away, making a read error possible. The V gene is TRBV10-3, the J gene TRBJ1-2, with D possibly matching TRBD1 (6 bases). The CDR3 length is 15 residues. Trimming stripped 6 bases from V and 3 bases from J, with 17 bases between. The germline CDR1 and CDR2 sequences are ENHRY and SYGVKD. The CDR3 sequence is CAISSRDTGDYGYTF. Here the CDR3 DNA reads TGTGCCATCAGCTCCCGGGACACCGGGGACTATGGCTACACCTTC.

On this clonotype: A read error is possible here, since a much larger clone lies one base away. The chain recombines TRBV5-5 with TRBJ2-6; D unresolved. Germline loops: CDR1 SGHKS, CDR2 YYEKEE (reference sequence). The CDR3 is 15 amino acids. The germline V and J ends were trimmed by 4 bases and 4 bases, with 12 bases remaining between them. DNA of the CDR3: TGTGCCAGCAGCCCCCGGAGTACGGGGGCCAACGTCCTGACTTTC. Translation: CASSPRSTGANVLTF.

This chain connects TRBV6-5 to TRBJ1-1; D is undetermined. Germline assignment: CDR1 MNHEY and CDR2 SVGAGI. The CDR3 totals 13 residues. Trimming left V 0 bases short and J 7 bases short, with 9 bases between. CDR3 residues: CASSYSRGFEAFF. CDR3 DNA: TGTGCCAGCAGTTACTCGCGAGGATTTGAAGCTTTCTTT.

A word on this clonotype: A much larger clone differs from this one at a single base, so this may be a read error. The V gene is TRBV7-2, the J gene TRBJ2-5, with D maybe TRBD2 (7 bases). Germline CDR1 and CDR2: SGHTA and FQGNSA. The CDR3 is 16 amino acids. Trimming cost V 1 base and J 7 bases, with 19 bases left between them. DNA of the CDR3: TGTGCCAGCAGCTTAGGGGGCGGGGGCACCCCCGCGACCCAGTACTTC. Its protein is CASSLGGGGTPATQYF.

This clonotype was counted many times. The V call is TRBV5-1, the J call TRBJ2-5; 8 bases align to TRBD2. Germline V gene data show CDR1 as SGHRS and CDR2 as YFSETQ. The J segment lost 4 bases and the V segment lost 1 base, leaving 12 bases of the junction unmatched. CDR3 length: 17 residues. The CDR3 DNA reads TGCGCCAGCAGCTTGAGCCCCGGGGGGGGCTTGAGAGAGACCCAGTACTTC. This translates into CASSLSPGGGLRETQYF.

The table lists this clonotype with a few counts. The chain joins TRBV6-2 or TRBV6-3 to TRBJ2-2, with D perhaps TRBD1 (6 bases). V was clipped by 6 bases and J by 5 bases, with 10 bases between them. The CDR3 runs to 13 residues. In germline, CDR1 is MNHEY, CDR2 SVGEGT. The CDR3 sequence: CASRGTGTGELFF. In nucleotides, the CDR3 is TGTGCCAGCAGAGGTACAGGGACCGGGGAGCTGTTTTTT.

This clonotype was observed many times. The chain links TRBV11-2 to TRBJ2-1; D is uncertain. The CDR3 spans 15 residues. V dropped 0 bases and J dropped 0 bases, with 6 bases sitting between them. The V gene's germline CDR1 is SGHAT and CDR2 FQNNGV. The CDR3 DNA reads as TGTGCCAGCAGCTTAGATTCCCCCTCCTACAATGAGCAGTTCTTC. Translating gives CASSLDSPSYNEQFF.

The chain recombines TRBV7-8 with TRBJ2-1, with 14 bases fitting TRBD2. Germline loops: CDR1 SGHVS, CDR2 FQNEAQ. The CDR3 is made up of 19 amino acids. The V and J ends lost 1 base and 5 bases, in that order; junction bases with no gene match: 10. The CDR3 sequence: CASSLDRTSGGSNNNEQFF. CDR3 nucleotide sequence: TGTGCCAGCAGCTTAGATCGGACTAGCGGGGGGTCAAATAACAATGAGCAGTTCTTC.

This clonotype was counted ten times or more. CDR3 sequence reads: CASSVTGIATDTQYF. The CDR3, as DNA: TGCGCCAGCAGCGTAACGGGAATAGCAACAGATACGCAGTATTTT. V gene TRBV5-1 combines with J gene TRBJ2-3; weak D call: TRBD2 (5 bases). Trimming cost V 4 bases and J 3 bases, with 15 bases left between them. This CDR3 comprises 15 residues. The V gene's germline CDR1 is SGHRS and CDR2 YFSETQ. Variable domain in full (rest from reference TRBV5-1 and TRBJ2-3): KAGVTQTPRYLIKTRGQQVTLSCSPISGHRSVSWYQQTPGQGLQFLFEYFSETQRNKGNFPGRFSGRQFSNSRSEMNVSTLELGDSALYLCASSVTGIATDTQYFGPGTRLTVL.

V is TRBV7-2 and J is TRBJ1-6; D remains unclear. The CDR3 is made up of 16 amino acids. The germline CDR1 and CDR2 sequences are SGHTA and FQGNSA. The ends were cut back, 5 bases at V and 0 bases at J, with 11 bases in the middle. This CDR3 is CASSPRKSSYNSPLHF. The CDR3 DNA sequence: TGTGCCAGCAGCCCAAGAAAGAGCTCCTATAATTCACCCCTCCACTTT.

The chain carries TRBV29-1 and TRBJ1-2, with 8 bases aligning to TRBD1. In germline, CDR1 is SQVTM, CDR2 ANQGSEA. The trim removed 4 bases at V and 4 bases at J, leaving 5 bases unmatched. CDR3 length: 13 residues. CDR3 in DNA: TGCAGCGTTGGACAGGGGAGGGGCTATGGCTACACCTTC. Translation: CSVGQGRGYGYTF.